Listed here are 31 T cell receptor beta chains from one sample, sequenced in a study of blood T cell repertoires in COVID-19. The method was immunoSEQ multiplex PCR; TCRdb's version includes in-frame clones alone and lacks a portion of them. The sample shows around 450,000 clones, approximately 90% of them seen only once. The sample consisted of PBMCs or T cells enriched from blood (not recorded which). The receptors come from a woman aged 18-29 years who had recovered from COVID-19.

This clone was found once. The rearrangement links TRBV19 to TRBJ1-1, with TRBD1 matching 7 bases. V trimming: 3 bases; J trimming: 5 bases; junction bases outside the gene matches: 6. Germline values: CDR1 LNHDA, CDR2 SQIVND (reference sequence). CDR3 length equals 14 residues. CDR3 in DNA: TGTGCCAGTAGTATTCTCAGGGACAGAACTGAAGCTTTCTTT. Translating gives CASSILRDRTEAFF.

This clone appeared a single time. The chain has TRBV10-3 and TRBJ2-3; maybe TRBD1 (5 bases). Germline loops: CDR1 ENHRY, CDR2 SYGVKD. This CDR3 has 12 residues. V was shortened by 5 bases and J by 4 bases, with 7 bases between the two germline ends. The CDR3 loop is CAISQGADTQYF. CDR3 DNA: TGTGCCATCAGTCAGGGCGCAGATACGCAGTATTTT.

Concerning this clone itself: Other DNA sequences from this sample encode an identical CDR3 as well. This chain connects TRBV30 to TRBJ1-1; 8 bases agree with TRBD1. Trimming cost V 5 bases and J 0 bases; bases outside gene matches: 2. Germline CDR1 and CDR2: GTSNPN and SVGIG (reference sequence). The CDR3 sequence is 13 residues long. Here the CDR3 reads CAWDRGLNTEAFF. The CDR3 coding sequence is TGTGCCTGGGACAGGGGTTTGAACACTGAAGCTTTCTTT.

The J gene is TRBJ1-6, the V gene TRBV12-5; 7 positions match TRBD1. The J segment lost 9 bases and the V segment lost 1 base, leaving 9 bases of the junction unmatched. The length of the CDR3 is 16 residues. Germline V gene data show CDR1 as LGHNT and CDR2 as FRNRAP. CDR3 residues: CASGLGARQGPSPLHF. The DNA for the CDR3 is TGTGCTAGTGGTTTGGGGGCCCGACAGGGCCCTTCACCCCTCCACTTT.

The rearrangement links TRBV7-7 to TRBJ2-2; D is ambiguous. From germline, CDR1 is SSHAT and CDR2 FNYEAQ (reference sequence). The CDR3 runs to 16 residues. The V end was cut by 5 bases, the J end by 3 bases, with 16 bases between. The CDR3 sequence is CASSPHIGRDTGELFF. In DNA form, the CDR3 reads TGTGCCAGCAGCCCCCATATTGGGCGCGACACCGGGGAGCTGTTTTTT.

The rearrangement joins TRBV24-1 to TRBJ2-6; D not certain. CDR1 KGHDR and CDR2 SFDVKD come from the germline V gene. The V and J ends lost 3 bases and 4 bases respectively, with 15 bases between them. The CDR3 is 17 residues long. The CDR3, as DNA: TGTGCCACCAGTGATCCGCAACTTCCTCTCGGGGCCAACGTCCTGACTTTC. This encodes CATSDPQLPLGANVLTF.

The chain combines TRBV4-2 with TRBJ1-1; 9 nucleotides line up with TRBD1. Germline V lookup: CDR1 LGHNA, CDR2 YNFKEQ. The CDR3 spans 17 residues. The V and J ends lost 1 base and 2 bases, in that order; junction bases with no gene match: 8. The CDR3 spells CASSQVFGTGLNTEAFF. The CDR3 DNA follows: TGTGCCAGCAGCCAAGTATTTGGGACAGGGCTTAACACTGAAGCTTTCTTT.

The chain employs TRBV18 and TRBJ1-2; no clear D gene. The germline V gene has CDR1 KGHSH and CDR2 LQKENI. Trimming removed 3 bases at V and 4 bases at J, with 12 bases between. The CDR3 extends over 14 amino acids. CDR3 amino acids: CASSPLGTPYGYTF. In DNA, the CDR3 is TGTGCCAGCTCACCCCTTGGCACGCCCTATGGCTACACCTTC.

This chain uses TRBV2 with TRBJ1-2, with TRBD1 identical over 7 bases. Germline V gene sequence: CDR1 SNHLY, CDR2 FYNNEI. The CDR3 spans 12 residues. With 6 bases clipped from V and 11 bases from J, the junction kept 9 bases outside the gene matches. CDR3 coding DNA: TGTGCCAGCAGCGGTCGACAGGGAGGTTACACCTTC. Its translation is CASSGRQGGYTF.

Remarks on this clone: Additional DNA sequences in this sample encode the identical CDR3. The chain combines TRBV5-4 with TRBJ1-4, with 8 bases that match TRBD1. Trimming cost V 0 bases and J 8 bases; bases outside gene matches: 3. Germline V gene sequence: CDR1 SGHNT, CDR2 YYREEE (reference sequence). The CDR3 totals 14 residues. CDR3 coding DNA: TGTGCCAGCAGCTTGGGACAGGGGTCGGAAAAACTGTTTTTT. Translation gives CASSLGQGSEKLFF.

This chain links TRBV3-1 (or the pseudogene TRBV3-2) with TRBJ1-2; a possible D gene is TRBD1 (6 bases). Germline CDR1 reads LGHDT; CDR2 reads YNNKEL (reference sequence). V was cut by 1 base and J by 6 bases, with 6 bases left in between. This CDR3 comprises 12 residues. As DNA, the CDR3 is TGTGCCAGCAGCCAAGGGACAGATGGCTACACCTTC. It encodes CASSQGTDGYTF.

The chain combines TRBV28 with TRBJ2-2, with D possibly TRBD2 on 6 matching bases. CDR1 is MDHEN, CDR2 SYDVKM, per germline. V lost 5 bases, J lost 1 base, and 11 bases lay in between. The CDR3 loop spans 15 amino acids. CDR3 region: CASSPAGLNTGELFF. For the CDR3, the DNA is TGTGCCAGCAGTCCTGCGGGACTGAACACCGGGGAGCTGTTTTTT. The full variable domain, with the rest looked up from reference TRBV28 and TRBJ2-2, is DVKVTQSSRYLVKRTGEKVFLECVQDMDHENMFWYRQDPGLGLRLIYFSYDVKMKEKGDIPEGYSVSREKKERFSLILESASTNQTSMYLCASSPAGLNTGELFFGEGSRLTVL.

This rearrangement joins TRBV3-1 (or the pseudogene TRBV3-2) to TRBJ1-1; D unclear. The V and J ends lost 0 bases and 3 bases respectively, with 8 bases between them. Germline CDR1 and CDR2: LGHDT and YNNKEL (reference sequence). The CDR3 has 14 residues. CDR3 sequence reads: CASSQEAGYTEAFF. DNA for the CDR3: TGTGCCAGCAGCCAAGAGGCGGGGTACACTGAAGCTTTCTTT.

This clone showed up just a few times. CDR3 loop: CASSPGFGNTIYF. CDR3 bases: TGCGCCAGCAGCCCAGGGTTCGGAAACACCATATATTTT. V usage is TRBV5-1 and J usage is TRBJ1-3, with D possibly matching TRBD1 (5 bases). V was pared by 4 bases and J by 4 bases, with 9 bases between. The length of the CDR3 is 13 residues. Germline V gene sequence: CDR1 SGHRS, CDR2 YFSETQ.

V and J are TRBV10-2 and TRBJ1-3; TRBD1 matches 8 bases. V trimming: 8 bases; J trimming: 3 bases; junction bases outside the gene matches: 6. This CDR3 region has 14 residues. In germline, CDR1 is WSHSY, CDR2 SAAADI. The CDR3 nucleotides are TGCGCCAGCGGGCAGGGGGCTGGTGGAAACACCATATATTTT. As protein: CASGQGAGGNTIYF.

J is TRBJ2-1 and V is TRBV12-3 or TRBV12-4, with D perhaps matching TRBD1 (5 bases). The V end was cut by 6 bases, the J end by 9 bases, with 9 bases between. This CDR3 is 11 amino acids long. The CDR3 is CASSLQGEQFF. In DNA, the CDR3 is TGTGCCAGCAGCTTGCAGGGTGAGCAGTTCTTC.

This chain uses TRBV6-5 with TRBJ2-7, with D tentatively TRBD2 (5 bases). Germline V CDR1 and CDR2: MNHEY, SVGAGI. The CDR3 extends over 14 amino acids. With 0 bases removed from V and 6 bases from J, the gap between germline ends came to 12 bases. In DNA form, the CDR3 reads TGTGCCAGCAGTTACTCGAGAGGACGGGGCGAGCAGTACTTC. Its protein product is CASSYSRGRGEQYF.

The chain is built from TRBV5-1 and TRBJ1-1; 9 nucleotides align to TRBD1. The CDR3 contains 14 residues. The germline CDR1 and CDR2 sequences are SGHRS and YFSETQ. After removal of 5 bases from V and 3 bases from J, the junction contained 5 bases not matched to a gene. The CDR3 sequence is CASRNRGHYTEAFF. The CDR3 DNA follows: TGCGCCAGCAGAAACAGGGGGCACTACACTGAAGCTTTCTTT.

This clone appeared once. CDR3 region: CASTSRTDTQYF. The DNA of the CDR3 is TGTGCCAGCACCTCTCGCACAGATACGCAGTATTTT. The V call is TRBV27, the J call TRBJ2-3; D not resolved. The CDR3 covers 12 residues. Trimming took off 7 bases at V and 1 base at J, with 6 bases between the two ends. Germline CDR1 reads MNHEY; CDR2 reads SMNVEV (reference sequence).

This clone was seen a handful of times. The gene calls are TRBV11-2 and TRBJ1-6, with TRBD1 matching 10 bases. The CDR3 runs to 15 residues. The V gene end was trimmed by 5 bases and the J gene end by 8 bases; junction bases not matched to a gene: 6. Germline CDR1 SGHAT, CDR2 FQNNGV. CDR3 DNA sequence: TGTGCCAGCAGCCTTACCGGGACAGGGGATTCACCCCTCCACTTT. It yields the protein CASSLTGTGDSPLHF.

The CDR3 DNA sequence: TGCGCCAGCAGCCAACCAGGAGCAGGGAAGGGTGAAAAACTGTTTTTT. Translating it yields CASSQPGAGKGEKLFF. The chain carries TRBV4-1 and TRBJ1-4, with D possibly TRBD1 on 5 matching bases. Germline CDR1 MGHRA, CDR2 YSYEKL. CDR3 size: 16 residues. Trimming left V 2 bases short and J 7 bases short, with 17 bases between.

This clone was seen only a few times. In nucleotides, the CDR3 is TGTGCCAGCAGCCTGGACAGGGGGAATTCACCCCTCCACTTT. Translating gives CASSLDRGNSPLHF. V is TRBV5-4 and J is TRBJ1-6, with 10 bases aligning to TRBD1. J lost 7 bases, V lost 4 bases, and 2 bases had no gene match. Looked up from germline, CDR1 is SGHNT and CDR2 is YYREEE (reference sequence). There are 14 residues in the CDR3.

The chain is built from TRBV30 and TRBJ1-4; unclear D gene. The V end lost 0 bases, the J end lost 5 bases, and 7 bases lay between the germline ends. CDR1 GTSNPN and CDR2 SVGIG come from the germline V gene (reference sequence). The CDR3 loop spans 13 amino acids. CDR3 sequence: CAWSVAGNEKLFF. CDR3 nucleotide sequence: TGTGCCTGGAGTGTGGCCGGGAATGAAAAACTGTTTTTT.

This sequence joins TRBV7-2 and TRBJ2-7, with 8 bases matching TRBD1. This CDR3 has 16 amino acids. V lost 4 bases and J lost 7; bases outside the gene matches: 15. Germline V gene lookup returns CDR1 SGHTA and CDR2 FQGNSA. The CDR3 here is CASSSGDRTGKWEQYF. CDR3 DNA sequence: TGTGCCAGCAGCTCGGGTGACAGGACAGGGAAATGGGAGCAGTACTTC. Based on the CDR3 plus reference TRBV7-2 and TRBJ2-7, the full variable domain is GAGVSQSPSNKVTEKGKDVELRCDPISGHTALYWYRQSLGQGLEFLIYFQGNSAPDKSGLPSDRFSAERTGGSVSTLTIQRTQQEDSAVYLCASSSGDRTGKWEQYFGPGTRLTVT.

Only one count was recorded for this clone. The chain recombines TRBV4-1 with TRBJ2-7, with D perhaps matching TRBD2 (5 bases). The length of the CDR3 is 14 residues. Germline V gene data show CDR1 as MGHRA and CDR2 as YSYEKL. V lost 3 bases, J lost 6 bases, and 15 bases lay in between. CDR3 nucleotide sequence: TGCGCCAGCAGCCAGGCGGGTAAAAAATTCGAGCAGTACTTC. Protein sequence: CASSQAGKKFEQYF.

This chain joins TRBV11-2 and TRBJ2-5; D is perhaps TRBD2 (6 bases). The CDR3 runs 15 residues. The germline CDR1 and CDR2 sequences are SGHAT and FQNNGV. V was trimmed by 5 bases and J by 4 bases, leaving 17 bases between them. CDR3 in amino acids: CASSPGTLGGETQYF. The CDR3 nucleotides are TGTGCCAGCAGCCCCGGGACCCTGGGGGGAGAGACCCAGTACTTC.

V gene TRBV19 combines with J gene TRBJ1-1; 9 nucleotides agree with TRBD1. Germline V gene data show CDR1 as LNHDA and CDR2 as SQIVND (reference sequence). The CDR3 is 17 residues long. The V segment lost 4 bases and the J segment 0 bases; nucleotides outside the gene matches: 9. CDR3 region: CASSTLGQGIMNTEAFF. For the CDR3, the DNA is TGTGCCAGTAGTACCCTGGGACAGGGAATAATGAACACTGAAGCTTTCTTT.

The chain links TRBV6-6 to TRBJ1-2; unclear D gene. The length of the CDR3 is 10 residues. Germline CDR1 is MNHNY and CDR2 is SVGAGI (reference sequence). V was trimmed by 10 bases and J by 6 bases, leaving 9 bases between them. CDR3 residues: CATGGDGYTF. In DNA form, the CDR3 reads TGTGCCACCGGCGGGGATGGCTACACCTTC.

V gene TRBV5-4 combines with J gene TRBJ2-5; TRBD2 matches 13 bases. This CDR3 region has 17 residues. The junction had 12 bases not matched to a gene; V was cut back by 1 base and J by 9 bases. Germline loops: CDR1 SGHNT, CDR2 YYREEE (reference sequence). CDR3 sequence: CASSLRALAGGDRAQYF. The CDR3 DNA reads TGTGCCAGCAGCTTGAGGGCACTAGCGGGGGGGGATCGGGCCCAGTACTTC.

V and J are TRBV2 and TRBJ2-1; no reliable D call. The V gene's germline CDR1 is SNHLY and CDR2 FYNNEI. V lost 6 bases, J lost 4 bases, and 16 bases lay in between. CDR3 length: 15 amino acids. CDR3 nucleotides: TGTGCCAGCAGAATCGACAACCCACCTTACAATGAGCAGTTCTTC. It encodes CASRIDNPPYNEQFF. The complete variable domain, with remaining parts taken from reference TRBV2 and TRBJ2-1, reads EPEVTQTPSHQVTQMGQEVILRCVPISNHLYFYWYRQILGQKVEFLVSFYNNEISEKSEIFDDQFSVERPDGSNFTLKIRSTKLEDSAMYFCASRIDNPPYNEQFFGPGTRLTVL.

J is TRBJ1-5 and V is TRBV4-1, with TRBD1 identical over 8 bases. The CDR3 loop spans 18 amino acids. V was clipped by 4 bases and J by 3 bases; unmatched bases: 14. Germline loops: CDR1 MGHRA, CDR2 YSYEKL. CDR3 sequence (DNA): TGCGCCAGCAGCCCAAACGCCTTTCAGGGGGCCATCAATCAGCCCCAGCATTTT. Encoded protein: CASSPNAFQGAINQPQHF.